A selection of T cell receptor beta chains follows, all from one sample in a study of cytomegalovirus exposure and HLA in healthy donors. Assay: immunoSEQ multiplex PCR; the TCRdb copy retains only in-frame clones and omits some. The table records fewer than 140,000 clones, 82% of them present only once. Sequenced: PBMCs. The receptors here all came from a man aged 45-65 years in good health and CMV-seronegative. Both conserved end residues are part of each CDR3. D genes are given only for firm matches. Size is omitted from some rows. Given values are once, few, many or a class for expanded clones.

j_gene: TRBJ1-6
d_gene: .
v_gene: TRBV20-1
abundance: .
CDR3aa: CSVSQGGPLHF
CDR3nt: TGCAGTGTATCACAGGGTGGACCCCTCCACTTT

j_gene: TRBJ1-4
d_gene: .
v_gene: TRBV6-1
abundance: .
CDR3aa: CASSSQGTNEKLFF
CDR3nt: TGTGCCAGCAGTTCCCAGGGGACTAATGAAAAACTGTTTTTT

j_gene: TRBJ2-5
d_gene: .
v_gene: TRBV11-1
abundance: .
CDR3aa: CASSLGGQRQETQYF
CDR3nt: TGTGCCAGCAGCTTGGGGGGACAGAGACAAGAGACCCAGTACTTC

j_gene: TRBJ1-6
d_gene: TRBD1
v_gene: TRBV7-8
abundance: .
CDR3aa: CASSRTGGADSPLHF
CDR3nt: TGTGCCAGCAGCAGGACAGGGGGCGCCGATTCACCCCTCCACTTT

j_gene: TRBJ1-2
d_gene: TRBD1
v_gene: TRBV4-2
abundance: .
CDR3aa: CASSQVTGGGGYTF
CDR3nt: TGTGCCAGCAGCCAAGTGACAGGGGGCGGTGGCTACACCTTC

j_gene: TRBJ1-2
d_gene: .
v_gene: TRBV27
abundance: .
CDR3aa: CASRRSQGSGYTF
CDR3nt: TGTGCCAGCAGACGAAGTCAGGGAAGTGGCTACACCTTC

j_gene: TRBJ2-2
d_gene: .
v_gene: TRBV18
abundance: .
CDR3aa: CASSPPGNYGELFF
CDR3nt: TGTGCCAGCTCACCTCCGGGGAACTACGGGGAGCTGTTTTTT

j_gene: TRBJ1-1
d_gene: .
v_gene: TRBV7-9
abundance: few
CDR3aa: CASSLGYQGWAEAFF
CDR3nt: TGTGCCAGCAGCTTAGGGTACCAGGGATGGGCTGAAGCTTTCTTT

j_gene: TRBJ2-1
d_gene: TRBD1
v_gene: TRBV27
abundance: .
CDR3aa: CASSLWTGGGNEQFF
CDR3nt: TGTGCCAGCAGTTTGTGGACAGGGGGCGGAAATGAGCAGTTCTTC

j_gene: TRBJ2-2
d_gene: TRBD1
v_gene: TRBV7-9
abundance: .
CDR3aa: CASRRGTGTANTGELFF
CDR3nt: TGTGCCAGCAGGAGGGGGACAGGGACCGCGAACACCGGGGAGCTGTTTTTT

j_gene: TRBJ2-6
d_gene: .
v_gene: TRBV4-1
abundance: .
CDR3aa: CASSQVTTAFVMANVLTF
CDR3nt: TGCGCCAGCAGCCAAGTTACGACAGCTTTTGTGATGGCCAACGTCCTGACTTTC

j_gene: TRBJ2-7
d_gene: TRBD2
v_gene: TRBV10-3
abundance: .
CDR3aa: CAISERWTSGNDEQYF
CDR3nt: TGTGCCATCAGTGAGCGTTGGACTAGCGGGAACGACGAGCAGTACTTC

j_gene: TRBJ1-2
d_gene: .
v_gene: TRBV7-2
abundance: .
CDR3aa: CASSSNSGNFNYGYTF
CDR3nt: TGTGCCAGCAGCTCAAATTCAGGAAACTTTAACTATGGCTACACCTTC

j_gene: TRBJ1-4
d_gene: TRBD1
v_gene: TRBV29-1
abundance: .
CDR3aa: CSARTGGNEKLFF
CDR3nt: TGCAGCGCCAGGACAGGGGGGAACGAAAAACTGTTTTTT

j_gene: TRBJ1-1
d_gene: .
v_gene: TRBV14
abundance: .
CDR3aa: CASSLRLTNTEAFF
CDR3nt: TGTGCCAGCAGCCTTCGACTGACGAACACTGAAGCTTTCTTT

j_gene: TRBJ1-2
d_gene: .
v_gene: TRBV30
abundance: .
CDR3aa: CACAVQGGYGYTF
CDR3nt: TGTGCCTGCGCCGTACAGGGCGGCTATGGCTACACCTTC

j_gene: TRBJ2-3
d_gene: TRBD2
v_gene: TRBV11-2
abundance: .
CDR3aa: CATALAGGEVDTQYF
CDR3nt: TGTGCCACCGCACTAGCGGGGGGAGAGGTAGATACGCAGTATTTT

j_gene: TRBJ1-5
d_gene: .
v_gene: TRBV30
abundance: .
CDR3aa: CAWSTGGLGPSNQPQHF
CDR3nt: TGTGCCTGGAGTACCGGGGGGCTAGGCCCATCCAATCAGCCCCAGCATTTT

j_gene: TRBJ1-5
d_gene: TRBD1
v_gene: TRBV5-1
abundance: .
CDR3aa: CASSSDRDQPQHF
CDR3nt: TGCGCCAGCAGCTCTGACAGGGATCAGCCCCAGCATTTT

j_gene: TRBJ2-3
d_gene: .
v_gene: TRBV6-1
abundance: .
CDR3aa: CASRIPGSTDTQYF
CDR3nt: TGTGCCAGCAGGATACCGGGATCAACAGATACGCAGTATTTT

j_gene: TRBJ1-4
d_gene: .
v_gene: TRBV5-1
abundance: once
CDR3aa: CASSLSATNEKLFF
CDR3nt: TGCGCCAGCAGCCTGTCCGCAACTAATGAAAAACTGTTTTTT

j_gene: TRBJ1-5
d_gene: TRBD1
v_gene: TRBV2
abundance: .
CDR3aa: CASSYGTGNQPQHF
CDR3nt: TGTGCCAGCAGCTACGGGACAGGCAATCAGCCCCAGCATTTT

j_gene: TRBJ1-6
d_gene: .
v_gene: TRBV5-6
abundance: .
CDR3aa: CASSWRGRDNSPLHF
CDR3nt: TGTGCCAGCAGCTGGCGGGGTCGGGATAATTCACCCCTCCACTTT

j_gene: TRBJ1-2
d_gene: TRBD1
v_gene: TRBV5-6
abundance: once
CDR3aa: CASSPGQDYGYTF
CDR3nt: TGTGCCAGCAGCCCGGGACAGGACTATGGCTACACCTTC

j_gene: TRBJ1-5
d_gene: .
v_gene: TRBV27
abundance: .
CDR3aa: CASSLSAGQPQHF
CDR3nt: TGTGCCAGCAGTTTGAGCGCCGGGCAGCCCCAGCATTTT

j_gene: TRBJ2-5
d_gene: TRBD2
v_gene: TRBV28
abundance: .
CDR3aa: CASSLPPSRGVKTQYF
CDR3nt: TGTGCCAGCAGTTTACCCCCCTCTCGGGGGGTGAAGACCCAGTACTTC

j_gene: TRBJ1-3
d_gene: .
v_gene: TRBV19
abundance: .
CDR3aa: CASSRIQGSGGNTIYF
CDR3nt: TGTGCCAGTAGTAGAATACAGGGCTCAGGAGGAAACACCATATATTTT

j_gene: TRBJ2-1
d_gene: .
v_gene: TRBV10-3
abundance: few
CDR3aa: CAISEALANEQFF
CDR3nt: TGTGCCATCAGTGAGGCACTAGCCAATGAGCAGTTCTTC

j_gene: TRBJ2-2
d_gene: TRBD1
v_gene: TRBV11-1
abundance: .
CDR3aa: CASSFRDSNIGELFF
CDR3nt: TGTGCCAGCAGCTTCCGGGACAGTAACATCGGGGAGCTGTTTTTT

j_gene: TRBJ1-1
d_gene: .
v_gene: TRBV7-9
abundance: .
CDR3aa: CASSLSAPGNGAEAFF
CDR3nt: TGTGCCAGCAGCTTATCGGCCCCGGGGAATGGCGCTGAAGCTTTCTTT

j_gene: TRBJ1-6
d_gene: TRBD1
v_gene: TRBV4-2
abundance: .
CDR3aa: CASSQEITGGNSPLHF
CDR3nt: TGTGCCAGCAGCCAAGAAATCACAGGGGGCAATTCACCCCTCCACTTT

j_gene: TRBJ1-1
d_gene: .
v_gene: TRBV29-1
abundance: .
CDR3aa: CSVEDLKGWNTEAFF
CDR3nt: TGCAGCGTTGAAGATCTAAAGGGGTGGAACACTGAAGCTTTCTTT

j_gene: TRBJ1-2
d_gene: .
v_gene: TRBV7-8
abundance: .
CDR3aa: CASSVFQGHNYGYTF
CDR3nt: TGTGCCAGCAGCGTTTTCCAGGGGCATAACTATGGCTACACCTTC

j_gene: TRBJ1-5
d_gene: .
v_gene: TRBV19
abundance: .
CDR3aa: CASSEYRGPQHF
CDR3nt: TGTGCCAGTAGTGAATACCGGGGGCCCCAGCATTTT

j_gene: TRBJ2-7
d_gene: .
v_gene: TRBV5-1
abundance: .
CDR3aa: CASSDTGYYEQYF
CDR3nt: TGCGCCAGCAGCGATACAGGGTACTACGAGCAGTACTTC

j_gene: TRBJ2-3
d_gene: .
v_gene: TRBV5-4
abundance: .
CDR3aa: CVKVAGSTDTQYF
CDR3nt: TGTGTTAAAGTGGCGGGCAGCACAGATACGCAGTATTTT

j_gene: TRBJ2-2
d_gene: TRBD2
v_gene: TRBV4-1
abundance: few
CDR3aa: CASSQEGKASGDYTGELFF
CDR3nt: TGCGCCAGCAGCCAAGAGGGAAAGGCTAGCGGGGACTACACCGGGGAGCTGTTTTTT

j_gene: TRBJ1-1
d_gene: .
v_gene: TRBV6-6
abundance: .
CDR3aa: CASSPTLNTEAFF
CDR3nt: TGTGCCAGCAGTCCAACTTTGAACACTGAAGCTTTCTTT

j_gene: TRBJ1-2
d_gene: .
v_gene: TRBV30
abundance: .
CDR3aa: CAWSGQVSYGYTF
CDR3nt: TGTGCCTGGAGTGGACAGGTCAGCTATGGCTACACCTTC

j_gene: TRBJ2-7
d_gene: TRBD1
v_gene: TRBV18
abundance: .
CDR3aa: CASSPPGQHIEQYF
CDR3nt: TGTGCCAGCTCACCACCGGGACAGCACATCGAGCAGTACTTC